The 8 T cell receptor beta chains given below trace back to one sample, sequenced in a study of cytomegalovirus exposure and HLA in healthy donors. 60 Vbeta and 13 Jbeta primers were used in PCR. Profiled with immunoSEQ multiplex PCR; TCRdb holds only in-frame clones, not every one. The table lists roughly 120,000 clones, 80% of them singletons, with 3% to 4% in the top ten. The sequenced sample was PBMCs. These receptors originate from a male donor in good health and CMV-seronegative.

The chain joins TRBV2 to TRBJ2-4, with 9 bases that match TRBD1. V shed 5 bases and J 10 bases; nucleotides not matched to a gene: 6. The CDR3 has 13 amino acids. Germline CDR1 is SNHLY and CDR2 is FYNNEI. CDR3 region: CASSSGQGLIQYF. DNA of the CDR3: TGTGCCAGCAGTTCGGGACAGGGTCTTATTCAGTACTTC.

The chain joins TRBV19 to TRBJ1-5; no firm D call. Germline-derived CDR1 and CDR2 are LNHDA and SQIVND (reference sequence). The CDR3 has 16 amino acids. Between the trimmed V and J ends, which lost 5 bases and 1 base, there was a span of 15 bases. The CDR3 loop reads CASSLMRVSSNQPQHF. Here the CDR3 DNA reads TGTGCCAGTAGTCTAATGAGGGTGAGCAGCAATCAGCCCCAGCATTTT.

The chain couples TRBV27 to TRBJ1-2; D may be TRBD1 (6 bases). The CDR3 runs 12 residues. Germline CDR1 and CDR2: MNHEY and SMNVEV (reference sequence). V lost 6 bases to trimming and J lost 4 bases, with 9 bases between them. CDR3 protein: CASSRGGYGYTF. DNA for the CDR3: TGTGCCAGCAGCAGGGGTGGCTATGGCTACACCTTC.

The chain recombines TRBV11-3 with TRBJ1-1, with TRBD1 as a possible D gene (6 bases). The germline V gene encodes CDR1 SGHNT and CDR2 YENEEA. The CDR3 runs 15 residues. V was clipped by 1 base and J by 5 bases, with 14 bases between them. The CDR3 nucleotides read TGTGCCAGCAGCTTAGGGGCGGGGGCGAGGACTGAAGCTTTCTTT. This codes for CASSLGAGARTEAFF.

With respect to this clone: At one end, the junction sequence differs from germline, possibly due to a read error. The genes are TRBV20-1 and TRBJ1-6, with a possible D match to TRBD1 (6 bases). The germline V gene encodes CDR1 DFQATT and CDR2 SNEGSKA (reference sequence). CDR3 length equals 11 residues. The CDR3 DNA follows: TGCAGTGCCAAAGGGGGACCGGCGTGCTACTTT. Translating gives CSAKGGPACYF.

This clone appeared once. The chain employs TRBV19 and TRBJ1-5; D perhaps matches TRBD1 (6 bases). Germline V gene sequence: CDR1 LNHDA, CDR2 SQIVND (reference sequence). V lost 5 bases, J lost 5 bases, and 13 bases lay in between. This CDR3 is built from 14 residues. DNA of the CDR3: TGTGCCAGTAGTTTCCGGGACATCTATCAGCCCCAGCATTTT. It specifies CASSFRDIYQPQHF.

V gene TRBV18 combines with J gene TRBJ1-2; 10 nucleotides agree with TRBD1. CDR3 length equals 15 residues. V trimming: 0 bases; J trimming: 4 bases; junction bases outside the gene matches: 2. CDR1 is KGHSH and CDR2 is LQKENI in the germline V gene. DNA of the CDR3: TGTGCCAGCTCACCACCCCGGACAGGGGGCTATGGCTACACCTTC. As protein: CASSPPRTGGYGYTF.

The chain employs TRBV28 and TRBJ2-7; the D gene is possibly TRBD1 (5 bases). This CDR3 region has 13 residues. Trimming shortened V by 1 base and J by 3 bases, and 7 bases separated the two germline ends. Germline CDR1 and CDR2: MDHEN and SYDVKM. The CDR3 sequence: CASSLSRVYEQYF. In DNA form, the CDR3 reads TGTGCCAGCAGTTTATCCAGGGTCTACGAGCAGTACTTC.